These 11 T cell receptor beta chains came from one sample sequenced in a study of blood T cell repertoires in COVID-19. Clones were sequenced by immunoSEQ multiplex PCR, and TCRdb holds only the in-frame ones, with some missing. The sample holds about 180,000 clones; about 81% are singletons and the top ten take about 10%. Sequencing used peripheral blood. These receptors were collected from a woman older than 75 with COVID-19, enrolled during active disease.

J is TRBJ2-5 and V is TRBV2; D is possibly TRBD1 (6 bases). CDR1 SNHLY and CDR2 FYNNEI come from the germline V gene. The CDR3 extends over 14 amino acids. V lost 0 bases to trimming and J lost 4 bases, with 9 bases between them. The CDR3 sequence: CASSEARGGETQYF. Written as DNA, the CDR3 is TGTGCCAGCAGTGAAGCGCGAGGGGGAGAGACCCAGTACTTC.

The gene calls are TRBV19 and TRBJ1-4, with 7 nucleotides matching TRBD1. The junction had 2 bases not matched to a gene; V was cut back by 4 bases and J by 6 bases. This CDR3 comprises 13 residues. In germline, CDR1 is LNHDA, CDR2 SQIVND (reference sequence). The CDR3 here is CASSRDRDEKLFF. CDR3 DNA sequence: TGTGCCAGTAGTAGGGACAGAGATGAAAAACTGTTTTTT.

This chain links TRBV7-8 with TRBJ2-5; 12 nucleotides align to TRBD2. The CDR3 extends over 15 amino acids. Germline V gene lookup returns CDR1 SGHVS and CDR2 FQNEAQ. V lost 5 bases, J lost 2 bases, and 3 bases stayed unmatched. DNA of the CDR3: TGTGCCAGCAGCCGACTAGCGGGGGAACAAGAGACCCAGTACTTC. It translates to CASSRLAGEQETQYF.

The chain carries TRBV5-8 and TRBJ2-1, with D possibly matching TRBD1 (6 bases). V was trimmed by 5 bases and J by 1 base, leaving 13 bases between them. In germline, CDR1 is SGHTS, CDR2 YDEGEE. CDR3 length: 15 amino acids. The CDR3 region has the DNA TGTGCCAGCAGTTTTAGGGGGTTATCCTACAATGAGCAGTTCTTC. Its protein product is CASSFRGLSYNEQFF.

This rearrangement joins TRBV5-6 to TRBJ1-4; 11 bases map to TRBD1. J gave up 7 bases and V 4 bases, and 9 bases lay outside the gene matches. Germline V gene data show CDR1 as SGHDT and CDR2 as YYEEEE. This CDR3 comprises 16 residues. The DNA of the CDR3 is TGTGCCAGCAGCCCCCGTCGGACAGGGGGCCGTGAAAAACTGTTTTTT. This translates into CASSPRRTGGREKLFF.

This rearrangement joins TRBV19 to TRBJ1-1; tentatively, D is TRBD1 (6 bases). V was pared by 1 base and J by 4 bases, with 22 bases between. CDR1 and CDR2 (germline): LNHDA, SQIVND (reference sequence). The CDR3 length is 18 residues. The CDR3 region is CASSIGGTIRFRGTEAFF. The DNA for the CDR3 is TGTGCCAGTAGTATAGGGGGCACTATCCGCTTCAGGGGCACTGAAGCTTTCTTT.

V and J are TRBV10-2 and TRBJ2-5; no clear D. Trimming pared 2 bases from V and 0 bases from J, leaving 4 bases between. From germline, CDR1 is WSHSY and CDR2 SAAADI. The CDR3 sequence is 13 residues long. In DNA, the CDR3 is TGCGCCAGCAGTGAGGGCTACCAAGAGACCCAGTACTTC. Its translation is CASSEGYQETQYF.

This sequence joins TRBV6-5 and TRBJ1-2, with a possible D match to TRBD1 (5 bases). Trimming took off 7 bases at V and 8 bases at J, with 17 bases between the two ends. The CDR3 has 13 amino acids. Germline CDR1 is MNHEY and CDR2 is SVGAGI. The CDR3 nucleotides read TGTGCCAGCATTCCCAACCGGAGGGGCGGCTACACCTTC. It codes for CASIPNRRGGYTF.

The rearrangement uses TRBV6-4 and TRBJ2-5; 7 positions match TRBD1. In germline, CDR1 is MRHNA, CDR2 SNTAGT. The length of the CDR3 is 15 residues. The V segment lost 4 bases and the J segment 5 bases; nucleotides outside the gene matches: 10. The CDR3 DNA is TGTGCCAGCAGTGTCTCCCCCGGGACAGTGGAGACCCAGTACTTC. Protein: CASSVSPGTVETQYF.

V and J are TRBV19 and TRBJ1-2, with D uncertain. The CDR3 contains 12 residues. The germline V gene encodes CDR1 LNHDA and CDR2 SQIVND (reference sequence). Trimming shortened V by 1 base and J by 8 bases, and 8 bases separated the two germline ends. The CDR3 sequence is CASSIGPGGYTF. The CDR3 DNA sequence: TGTGCCAGTAGTATAGGCCCGGGAGGCTACACCTTC. Using reference TRBV19 and TRBJ1-2 for the parts outside the CDR3, the full variable domain is DGGITQSPKYLFRKEGQNVTLSCEQNLNHDAMYWYRQDPGQGLRLIYYSQIVNDFQKGDIAEGYSVSREKKESFPLTVTSAQKNPTAFYLCASSIGPGGYTFGSGTRLTVV.

The chain combines TRBV6-5 with TRBJ1-2; 8 bases fit TRBD1. Trimming cost V 6 bases and J 8 bases; bases outside gene matches: 8. The germline CDR1 and CDR2 sequences are MNHEY and SVGAGI. This CDR3 is 13 amino acids long. For the CDR3, the DNA is TGTGCCAGCAGAGCGACAGGGGTAAGCGGCTACACCTTC. Amino acid sequence: CASRATGVSGYTF.